The present T cell receptor beta chain was sequenced within a study of tissue-resident memory T cells in lung cancer (dated by TCRdb to the late 2010s). About the full investigation: Paired tumor TRM and tumor non-TRM populations from nine to ten lung cancer patients were compared using TCR beta-chain sequencing. Results and caveats for the whole study, not just this receptor: Per patient, the most expanded clonotype made up an average of roughly 20% of sequenced TRM cells, which suggests that a single tumor antigen-specific clone had expanded. Compared with tumor non-TRM cells, tumor TRM cells had a significantly more restricted TCR repertoire, reflected in lower Shannon-Wiener and inverse Simpson diversity. Expanded clonotypes accounted for 65% to 85% of tumor TRM repertoires on average, versus more than 45% of tumor non-TRM repertoires.

Within its sample, this clonotype is large (0.1 to 1%). The antigen this receptor binds is unknown. Base qualities were left out, and no much larger clone turns up one base away. Using a BD FACSAria-II, CD8+ T cells were sorted according to CD103 expression straight into ice-cold TRIzol LS reagent. Freshly resected lung tumor tissue was collected at the time of surgical resection. Fresh cells were subjected to Fc receptor blocking and were subsequently stained for CD45, CD4, CD3, CD8A and CD103, and DAPI was used for live/dead discrimination. Total RNA was purified from sorted CD103+ and CD103- CD8+ T cells using a miRNeasy kit. Sorting of tumor-infiltrating CD8+ cytotoxic T cells by CD103 expression was used to split tissue-resident memory (TRM) cells from non-TRM cells. The donors had treatment-naive lung cancer. Upon referral, patients with respiratory malignancies who were newly diagnosed and untreated were recruited prospectively.

CDR1 and CDR2, looked up from the germline V gene, are MNHEY and SVGAGI. The junction carries 9 bases between V and J, which are trimmed by 2 bases and 4 bases respectively. The CDR3 numbers 13 residues from cysteine through phenylalanine. Only the CDR3 region is kept as DNA, spanning 39 bases read in frame from base 1. Reads for this sample came from an Illumina MiSeq. The TCR sequencing libraries included unique molecular identifiers and were indexed using TruSeq single indexes. Turning to the authors' computational methods: With default settings for both tools, TCR reads were mapped and error-corrected using MIGEC v1.2.7 and then analyzed using VDJtools v1.1.7. Shannon-Wiener and inverse Simpson indices were computed in VDJtools to quantify repertoire diversity. A TCRbeta clonotype was considered expanded if the clonotype met a frequency threshold of at least three. Wilcoxon rank-sum tests across roughly 11 patients were used for the statistical comparisons of TCR diversity between tumor TRM and non-TRM populations. TCRdb itself trimmed the public reads at Q25 with fastp, ran MiXCR and retained productive beta chains. Rows are unified per CDR3 protein, each entry keeping the most common DNA and genes. The V and J calls and clone size are TCRdb's, not the authors'. This sample lists 300 to 400 distinct CDR3 sequences; 24% were detected once. Clones ranked in the top ten supply under 55% of the sample.

Sequencing was carried out using CD103+ CD8+ T cells from lung tumor tissue. Read against the paper, the sample's cell subset or site label means: tissue-resident memory (TRM) CD8+ CTLs. The receptor was isolated from a human donor with treatment-naive lung cancer (subtype not recorded). The chain was built from TRBV6-5 and TRBJ2-7; TRBD1 is a weak D gene call, 5 bases matching. The nucleotide sequence reads TGTGCCAGCAGTTACGGGGCCTCATACGAGCAGTACTTC. The resulting protein is CASSYGASYEQYF.